This passage covers 17 T cell receptor beta chains from one sample sequenced in a study of CD8+ T cells in alopecia areata. Treatment: oral pan-JAK inhibitor, 5-10 mg twice daily. Sequencing templates came from extracted RNA that was reverse transcribed into cDNA. This table comes from immunoSEQ multiplex PCR, and its TCRdb copy is limited to in-frame clones, with some not included. The repertoire holds 270,000 or so clones, with roughly 60% as singletons. The starting material was CD4+ T cells sorted from blood, obtained at week 24, from a patient treated with tofacitinib. The receptors shown here come from a human donor with alopecia areata.

This clone has just one count. The chain joins TRBV15 to TRBJ1-3, with D maybe TRBD1 (6 bases). The V gene's germline CDR1 is LNHNV and CDR2 YYDKDF (reference sequence). This CDR3 is built from 15 residues. Trimming took 0 bases from V and 2 from J, leaving 8 bases between them. The CDR3 loop reads CATSRDAGAGNTIYF. In DNA form, the CDR3 reads TGTGCCACCAGCAGAGATGCAGGGGCTGGAAACACCATATATTTT.

The chain recombines TRBV30 with TRBJ2-3; D call uncertain. Looked up from germline, CDR1 is GTSNPN and CDR2 is SVGIG (reference sequence). The CDR3 runs 14 residues. Trimming pared 0 bases from V and 6 bases from J, leaving 13 bases between. The CDR3 reads CAWSVQLFRDTQYF. The CDR3, as DNA: TGTGCCTGGAGTGTACAACTCTTTCGTGATACGCAGTATTTT.

This clone appeared a single time. The chain carries TRBV30 and TRBJ1-2; 8 bases map to TRBD1. V lost 5 bases and J lost 8; bases outside the gene matches: 10. Germline lookup yields CDR1 GTSNPN and CDR2 SVGIG (reference sequence). This CDR3 contains 13 residues. CDR3 in DNA: TGTGCCTGGGTGAAGACAACAGGGGGAGGCTACACCTTC. Translated, it gives CAWVKTTGGGYTF.

The chain carries TRBV28 and TRBJ2-1; 8 bases map to TRBD1. With 6 bases clipped from V and 6 bases from J, the junction kept 7 bases outside the gene matches. Germline values: CDR1 MDHEN, CDR2 SYDVKM. The CDR3 is made up of 14 amino acids. As DNA, the CDR3 is TGTGCCAGCAGATGGCAGGGGGCTCGCAATGAGCAGTTCTTC. Protein product: CASRWQGARNEQFF.

This clone was counted only a few times. This chain joins TRBV12-5 and TRBJ2-3; 8 nucleotides agree with TRBD1. Trimming removed 1 base from V and 1 base from J; junction bases left unmatched: 4. CDR1 is LGHNT, CDR2 FRNRAP, per germline. This CDR3 spans 16 amino acids. As DNA, the CDR3 is TGTGCTAGTGGTTTGGGGACAGGGCGAGGCACAGATACGCAGTATTTT. Translating it yields CASGLGTGRGTDTQYF.

This clone has just a few counts. This sequence joins TRBV29-1 and TRBJ2-1; 10 nucleotides line up with TRBD1. Germline CDR1 and CDR2: SQVTM and ANQGSEA. J was trimmed by 4 bases and V by 6 bases; bases with no gene match: 3. CDR3 length: 13 amino acids. DNA for the CDR3: TGCAGCGTGGGACAGGGGTTTTACAATGAGCAGTTCTTC. It translates to CSVGQGFYNEQFF.

The chain recombines TRBV29-1 with TRBJ2-1; the match to TRBD2 covers 10 bases. This CDR3 spans 14 amino acids. J was trimmed by 2 bases and V by 5 bases; bases with no gene match: 3. Germline CDR1 is SQVTM and CDR2 is ANQGSEA. This CDR3 reads CSVLSGGAYNEQFF. The CDR3 nucleotides are TGCAGCGTTCTGAGCGGGGGGGCCTACAATGAGCAGTTCTTC.

This sequence joins TRBV5-1 and TRBJ2-2; TRBD2 might be the D (6 bases). The ends were cut back, 7 bases at V and 0 bases at J, with 13 bases in the middle. This CDR3 contains 15 residues. Germline V gene sequence: CDR1 SGHRS, CDR2 YFSETQ. The CDR3 sequence is CASQSGVPNTGELFF. CDR3 DNA: TGCGCCAGCCAATCGGGGGTCCCGAACACCGGGGAGCTGTTTTTT.

This clone was detected once. The CDR3 sequence: CASNKGAGNTEAFF. CDR3 DNA sequence: TGCGCCAGCAACAAGGGCGCGGGGAACACTGAAGCTTTCTTT. This sequence joins TRBV4-1 and TRBJ1-1; D gene ambiguous. Germline lookup yields CDR1 MGHRA and CDR2 YSYEKL. The V and J ends lost 7 bases and 1 base respectively, with 13 bases between them. The CDR3 has 14 amino acids.

The gene calls are TRBV7-2 and TRBJ2-4, with 9 bases matching TRBD1. This CDR3 region has 15 residues. The V gene's germline CDR1 is SGHTA and CDR2 FQGNSA. V trimming: 0 bases; J trimming: 5 bases; junction bases outside the gene matches: 2. The CDR3 here is CASSLATGGENIQYF. The CDR3 coding sequence is TGTGCCAGCAGCTTAGCTACAGGGGGCGAAAACATTCAGTACTTC. Drawing the rest from reference TRBV7-2 and TRBJ2-4, the complete variable domain is GAGVSQSPSNKVTEKGKDVELRCDPISGHTALYWYRQSLGQGLEFLIYFQGNSAPDKSGLPSDRFSAERTGGSVSTLTIQRTQQEDSAVYLCASSLATGGENIQYFGAGTRLSVL.

This sequence joins TRBV14 and TRBJ2-7; TRBD2 is a possible D gene (6 bases). Germline V gene lookup returns CDR1 SGHDN and CDR2 FVKESK. V was cut by 4 bases and J by 1 base, with 17 bases left in between. The CDR3 is made up of 16 amino acids. In nucleotides, the CDR3 is TGTGCCAGCAGCCTTCGGGCGGGGCGCCTATCCTACGAGCAGTACTTC. Amino acids: CASSLRAGRLSYEQYF.

This chain links TRBV18 with TRBJ1-2, with 8 bases that match TRBD1. V trimming: 8 bases; J trimming: 7 bases; junction bases outside the gene matches: 18. The length of the CDR3 is 16 residues. CDR1 KGHSH and CDR2 LQKENI come from the germline V gene. CDR3 nucleotide sequence: TGTGCCAGCGAGGGAAATGGACAGGGACCTCTGTTTGGCTACACCTTC. Translating gives CASEGNGQGPLFGYTF.

V usage is TRBV2 and J usage is TRBJ1-6, with D tentatively TRBD1 (6 bases). Germline V lookup: CDR1 SNHLY, CDR2 FYNNEI. V was pared by 3 bases and J by 8 bases, with 11 bases between. The CDR3 sequence is 14 residues long. CDR3 residues: CASSDGGADSPLHF. The DNA for the CDR3 is TGTGCCAGCAGTGATGGGGGGGCAGATTCACCCCTCCACTTT.

The chain is built from TRBV29-1 and TRBJ2-5; TRBD1 might be the D (6 bases). The J call is uncertain, as TRBJ2-7 better fits the DNA end. This CDR3 has 12 residues. Germline CDR1 reads SQVTM; CDR2 reads ANQGSEA. The DNA for the CDR3 is TGCAGCTTCCGAGGGGGATCCTACGAGCAGTACTTC. It encodes CSFRGGSYEQYF.

This chain joins TRBV7-9 and TRBJ2-3, with TRBD1 matching over 9 bases. From germline, CDR1 is SEHNR and CDR2 FQNEAQ (reference sequence). The CDR3 covers 14 residues. V lost 5 bases, J lost 4 bases, and 4 bases stayed unmatched. In nucleotides, the CDR3 is TGTGCCAGCAGCCCACAGGGGGCCGCAGATACGCAGTATTTT. Translating it yields CASSPQGAADTQYF. The full variable domain, with the rest looked up from reference TRBV7-9 and TRBJ2-3, is DTGVSQNPRHKITKRGQNVTFRCDPISEHNRLYWYRQTLGQGPEFLTYFQNEAQLEKSRLLSDRFSAERPKGSFSTLEIQRTEQGDSAMYLCASSPQGAADTQYFGPGTRLTVL.

The chain links TRBV29-1 to TRBJ1-1, with D perhaps matching TRBD1 (6 bases). This CDR3 contains 14 residues. Germline assignment: CDR1 SQVTM and CDR2 ANQGSEA. V lost 3 bases, J lost 5 bases, and 16 bases lay in between. Written as DNA, the CDR3 is TGCAGCGTTGACGCTATAACAGGACAGACTGAAGCTTTCTTT. It yields the protein CSVDAITGQTEAFF.

A remark on this clone: Different DNA sequences within this sample yield the same CDR3. The chain carries TRBV2 and TRBJ1-2; a weak D match, TRBD1 (6 bases). CDR1 SNHLY and CDR2 FYNNEI come from the germline V gene. CDR3 length: 11 residues. Trimming took 2 bases from V and 8 from J, leaving 6 bases between them. The CDR3 region has the DNA TGTGCCAGCAGTGAAAGGGGGGGCTACACCTTC. Translated: CASSERGGYTF.